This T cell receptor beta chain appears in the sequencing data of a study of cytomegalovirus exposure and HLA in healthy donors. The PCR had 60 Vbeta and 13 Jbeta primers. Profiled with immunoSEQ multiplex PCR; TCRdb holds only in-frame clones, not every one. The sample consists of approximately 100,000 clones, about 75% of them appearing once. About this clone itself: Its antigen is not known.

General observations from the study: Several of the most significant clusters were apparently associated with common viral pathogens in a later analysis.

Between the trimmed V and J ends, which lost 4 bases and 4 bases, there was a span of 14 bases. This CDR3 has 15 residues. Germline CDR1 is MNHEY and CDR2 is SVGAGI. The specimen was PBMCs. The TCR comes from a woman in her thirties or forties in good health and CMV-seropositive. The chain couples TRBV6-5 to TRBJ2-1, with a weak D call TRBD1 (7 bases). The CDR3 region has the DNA TGTGCCAGCAGTTCAGGAGGGGGCATGTACAATGAGCAGTTCTTC. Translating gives CASSSGGGMYNEQFF.